This T cell receptor (beta chain) comes out of a study of blood T cell repertoires in COVID-19. Whole-study context: Specimens from acute and convalescent COVID-19 originated in the United States, Italy and Spain. T cells, B-cell-depleted T cells, or PBMCs provided the cDNA or gDNA that served as material.

CDR1 KGHSH and CDR2 LQKENI come from the germline V gene. V dropped 3 bases and J dropped 4; count of bases not matched to a gene: 3. CDR3 size: 14 residues. In the authors' methods: For nucleated cells, counts were estimated from reference gene primer amplification. The repertoire was sequenced with immunoSEQ multiplex PCR; TCRdb's copy has only in-frame clones and lacks some. V and J calls and clone size follow that table, whereas D and trimming were derived from the DNA. This sample carries 150,000 to 200,000 clones, roughly four fifths of them seen once, and the ten largest clones take approximately 18%.

This sequence originates from an elderly woman with acute or convalescent COVID-19. The chain carries TRBV18 and TRBJ2-1, with 7 bases lining up with TRBD2. The sequenced sample was peripheral blood. CDR3 protein: CASSPPSGYNEQFF. CDR3 sequence (DNA): TGTGCCAGCTCACCGCCTAGCGGATACAATGAGCAGTTCTTC. Looking up the rest from reference TRBV18 and TRBJ2-1 gives the full variable domain: NAGVMQNPRHLVRRRGQEARLRCSPMKGHSHVYWYRQLPEEGLKFMVYLQKENIIDESGMPKERFSAEFPKEGPSILRIQQVVRGDSAAYFCASSPPSGYNEQFFGPGTRLTVL.